This TCR beta chain was sequenced for a study of shared clonotypes between healthy human individuals. Study observations and caveats: Incomplete sequencing of sorted subsets was indicated by rarefaction despite large depth.

The data were produced by immunoSEQ multiplex PCR, yet TCRdb's version contains in-frame clones alone and is incomplete. The data contain 1.5 million to 2.5 million clones, 85% to 95% of them singletons. The length of the CDR3 is 14 residues. V was cut by 1 base and J by 4 bases, with 11 bases left in between. Germline CDR1 is MNHNS and CDR2 is SASEGT. About this clone: The antigen is not known.

Selected positively for CCR7 and CD45RO-negative, naive CD8 cells excluded terminally differentiated effector memory CD45RA+ cells. The V and J genes are TRBV6-1 and TRBJ2-7; perhaps D is TRBD1 or TRBD2 (5 bases each). The clonotype was recovered from a young man in good health. Material for sequencing was naive CD8+ T cells sorted from blood. The CDR3 loop is CASSEGGPVYEQYF. CDR3 DNA sequence: TGTGCCAGCAGTGAAGGGGGACCCGTATACGAGCAGTACTTC.